This TCR beta chain came from a study of blood T cell repertoires in COVID-19. Per the study methods: The assay estimated nucleated cells by amplifying reference gene primers. Sequencing was performed with immunoSEQ multiplex PCR; in TCRdb, only in-frame clones are kept and a portion is missing. The DNA gave D and trimming, while V, J and clone size come from that table. The table has around 200,000 clones, 75% to 90% seen once. Sequencing used PBMCs or T cells enriched from blood (not recorded which). The source is a woman in her twenties or thirties who had been exposed to COVID-19.

As DNA, the CDR3 is TGCGCCAGCAGCTTGGATAGGGGGAATGAAAAACTGTTTTTT. This gives the protein CASSLDRGNEKLFF. V gene TRBV5-1 combines with J gene TRBJ1-4; TRBD1 might be the D (6 bases). Germline CDR1 is SGHRS and CDR2 is YFSETQ. V was clipped by 0 bases and J by 5 bases, with 8 bases between them. The CDR3 spans 14 residues.